This TCR beta chain was identified in a study of CD8 T cells in Susac syndrome. Findings of the study overall: The number of individuals included in the study's TCR sequencing and HLA analysis was acknowledged as relatively small.

CDR1 SGHRS and CDR2 YFSETQ come from the germline V gene. The CDR3 runs to 14 residues. V gave up 1 base and J gave up 5 bases, with 13 bases separating them. Random-hexamer reverse transcription was applied to 0.5 to 1 ug RNA. An immunoSEQ multiplex PCR amplified TCR beta CDR3 over 54 Vbeta and 13 Jbeta. TCRdb recomputed calls from the immunoSEQ multiplex PCR reads with MiXCR, one row per CDR3 protein. The sample records under 200,000 distinct CDR3 sequences, roughly 96% being singletons. CD8+ and CD4+ T cells taken from blood had their TCR beta sequenced. Negative isolation was used for CD8+ and CD4+ T cells, and FACS enrichment was applied to TEMRA cells. On this clonotype itself: The antigen is not known.

The rearrangement links TRBV5-1 to TRBJ2-7; tentative D call: TRBD2 (7 bases). This sequence was found in a human donor with multiple sclerosis. The specimen sequenced was CD8+ T cells from PBMCs. The CDR3 DNA follows: TGCGCCAGCAGCTTGTCCCAGGGGAGGGACGAGCAGTACTTC. This encodes CASSLSQGRDEQYF.